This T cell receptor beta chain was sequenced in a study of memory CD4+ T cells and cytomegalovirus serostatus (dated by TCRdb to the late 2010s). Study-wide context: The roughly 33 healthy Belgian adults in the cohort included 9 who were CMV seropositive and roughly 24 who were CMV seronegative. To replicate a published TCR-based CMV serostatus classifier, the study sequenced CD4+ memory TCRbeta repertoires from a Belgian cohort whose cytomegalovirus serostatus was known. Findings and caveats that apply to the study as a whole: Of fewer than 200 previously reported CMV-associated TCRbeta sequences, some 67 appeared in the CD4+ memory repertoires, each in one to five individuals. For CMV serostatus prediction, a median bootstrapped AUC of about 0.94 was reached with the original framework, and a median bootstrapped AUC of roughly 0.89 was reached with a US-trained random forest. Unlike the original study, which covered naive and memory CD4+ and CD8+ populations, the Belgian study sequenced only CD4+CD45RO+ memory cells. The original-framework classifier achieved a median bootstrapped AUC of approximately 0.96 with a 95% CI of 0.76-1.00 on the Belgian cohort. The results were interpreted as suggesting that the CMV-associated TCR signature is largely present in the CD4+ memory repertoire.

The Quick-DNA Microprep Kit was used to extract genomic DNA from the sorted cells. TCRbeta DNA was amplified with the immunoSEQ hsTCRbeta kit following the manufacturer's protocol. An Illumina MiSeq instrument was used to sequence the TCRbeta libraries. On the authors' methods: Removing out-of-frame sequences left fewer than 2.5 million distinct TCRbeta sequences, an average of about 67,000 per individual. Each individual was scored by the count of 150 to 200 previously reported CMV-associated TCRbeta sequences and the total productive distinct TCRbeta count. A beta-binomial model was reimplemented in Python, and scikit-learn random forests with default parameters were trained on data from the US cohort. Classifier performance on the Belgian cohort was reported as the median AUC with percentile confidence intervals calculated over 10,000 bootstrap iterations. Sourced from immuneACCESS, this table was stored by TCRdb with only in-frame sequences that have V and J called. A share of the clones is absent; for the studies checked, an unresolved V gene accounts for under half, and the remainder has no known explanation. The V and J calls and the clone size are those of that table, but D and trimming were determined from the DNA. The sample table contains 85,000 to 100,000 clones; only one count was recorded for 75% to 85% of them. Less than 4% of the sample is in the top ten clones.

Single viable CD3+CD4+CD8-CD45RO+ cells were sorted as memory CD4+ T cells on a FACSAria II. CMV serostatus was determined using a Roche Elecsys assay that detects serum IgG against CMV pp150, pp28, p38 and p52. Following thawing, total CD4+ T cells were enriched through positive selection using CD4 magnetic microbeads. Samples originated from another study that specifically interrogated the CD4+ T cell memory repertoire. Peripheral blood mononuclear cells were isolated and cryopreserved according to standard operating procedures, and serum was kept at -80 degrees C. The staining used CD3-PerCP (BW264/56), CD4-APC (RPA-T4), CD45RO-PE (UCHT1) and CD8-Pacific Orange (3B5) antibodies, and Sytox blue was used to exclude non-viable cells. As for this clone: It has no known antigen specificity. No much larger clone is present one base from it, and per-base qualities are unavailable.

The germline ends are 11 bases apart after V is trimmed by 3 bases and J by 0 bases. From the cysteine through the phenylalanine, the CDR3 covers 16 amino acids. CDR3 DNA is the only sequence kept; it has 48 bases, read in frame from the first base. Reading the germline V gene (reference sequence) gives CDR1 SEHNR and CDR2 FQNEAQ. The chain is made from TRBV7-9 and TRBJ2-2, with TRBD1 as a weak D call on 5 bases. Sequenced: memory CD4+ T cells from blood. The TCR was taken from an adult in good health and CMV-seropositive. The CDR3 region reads CASSFAAGTNTGELFF. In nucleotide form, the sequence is TGTGCCAGCAGCTTCGCGGCAGGGACGAACACCGGGGAGCTGTTTTTT.